Shown below are 28 T cell receptor beta chains from a single sample sequenced in a study of identical twins. TCRdb fed the 5' RACE reads into MiXCR, producing one record per CDR3 protein. Seen here are a few hundred thousand distinct CDR3 sequences, over 11% observed once, and the top ten hold about 0.94%. These same records also appear under a second study, on yellow fever vaccine responses in identical twins.

Sequences were obtained from CD4+ T cells sorted from blood. These receptors were obtained from a woman younger than 35 in good health.

This clonotype was detected a few times. J is TRBJ2-7 and V is TRBV20-1; D gene ambiguous. Germline V gene data show CDR1 as DFQATT and CDR2 as SNEGSKA (reference sequence). The length of the CDR3 is 12 residues. Trimming stripped 4 bases from V and 2 bases from J, with 9 bases between. The CDR3 spells CSANVITYEQYF. CDR3 sequence (DNA): TGCAGTGCTAACGTCATAACCTACGAGCAGTACTTC.

The chain joins TRBV11-2 to TRBJ2-1, with 8 bases that match TRBD2. J was trimmed by 8 bases and V by 6 bases; bases with no gene match: 12. Germline V gene data show CDR1 as SGHAT and CDR2 as FQNNGV. The CDR3 has 15 amino acids. CDR3 in DNA: TGTGCCAGCAGTTTCTCCGGGAGGGCATCCCATGAGCAGTTCTTC. Protein product: CASSFSGRASHEQFF.

V is TRBV5-1 and J is TRBJ2-3, with TRBD2 identical over 8 bases. V shed 1 base and J 3 bases; nucleotides not matched to a gene: 16. The CDR3 length is 19 residues. CDR1 SGHRS and CDR2 YFSETQ come from the germline V gene. The CDR3 spells CASSLRRVPGGVGTDTQYF. CDR3 DNA: TGCGCCAGCAGCTTGAGGCGAGTCCCCGGGGGGGTAGGGACAGATACGCAGTATTTT.

The table lists this clonotype with many counts. V is TRBV12-3 or TRBV12-4 and J is TRBJ2-2, with 8 bases aligning to TRBD1. The junction had 8 bases not matched to a gene; V was cut back by 4 bases and J by 4 bases. The CDR3 spans 16 residues. The CDR3 DNA reads TGTGCCAGCAGTTCCGCAGGGGGCCGGATCACCGGGGAGCTGTTTTTT. The encoded protein is CASSSAGGRITGELFF.

The rearrangement links TRBV24-1 to TRBJ2-2; D is possibly TRBD1 or TRBD2 (5 bases each). The CDR3 sequence is 17 residues long. Germline CDR1 KGHDR, CDR2 SFDVKD. Trimming left V 4 bases short and J 1 base short, with 15 bases between. The DNA for the CDR3 is TGTGCCACCAGTGAAACGGGGCCCAGCGGGAACACCGGGGAGCTGTTTTTT. It translates to CATSETGPSGNTGELFF.

The chain couples TRBV28 to TRBJ2-1; 8 nucleotides agree with TRBD2. CDR1 is MDHEN, CDR2 SYDVKM, per germline. V was clipped by 5 bases and J by 3 bases; unmatched bases: 9. CDR3 size: 16 residues. The CDR3 DNA is TGTGCCAGCAGTGGGTACGGAGCGGGAGACTACAATGAGCAGTTCTTC. This translates into CASSGYGAGDYNEQFF.

The chain links TRBV3-1 to TRBJ2-5, with TRBD1 as a possible D gene (5 bases). This CDR3 region has 14 residues. V shed 2 bases and J shed 7 bases, with 14 bases lying between them. Germline V CDR1 and CDR2: LGHDT, YNNKEL (reference sequence). CDR3 sequence reads: CASSQFKTVWTQYF. The CDR3 DNA reads TGTGCCAGCAGCCAATTCAAGACAGTATGGACCCAGTACTTC.

This clonotype came up a few times. V usage is TRBV20-1 and J usage is TRBJ2-7, with D perhaps being TRBD1 or TRBD2 (5 bases each). This CDR3 has 10 residues. Per germline, CDR1 DFQATT and CDR2 SNEGSKA (reference sequence). The CDR3 DNA is TGCAGTGCTAGTCCAACCGACGGGGCCGTC. The encoded protein is CSASPTDGAV.

The table lists this clonotype with a few counts. The chain joins TRBV5-1 to TRBJ2-5; a weak D match, TRBD2 (6 bases). This CDR3 is 14 amino acids long. Germline V CDR1 and CDR2: SGHRS, YFSETQ. Trimming removed 1 base from V and 5 bases from J, with 12 bases in between. CDR3: CASSLKLAPETQYF. The CDR3 DNA reads TGCGCCAGCAGCTTGAAACTAGCTCCGGAGACCCAGTACTTC.

The chain couples TRBV6-6 to TRBJ2-1; D may be TRBD2 (7 bases). From germline, CDR1 is MNHNY and CDR2 SVGAGI (reference sequence). The CDR3 runs 13 residues. Trimming pared 10 bases from V and 6 bases from J, leaving 16 bases between. The CDR3 nucleotides read TGTGCCACAACAGATGGGGGGGCCAATGAGCAGTTCTTC. Translating it yields CATTDGGANEQFF.

The chain links TRBV13 to TRBJ2-5; 8 bases align to TRBD2. This CDR3 region has 16 residues. Trimming cost V 1 base and J 5 bases; bases outside gene matches: 9. The V gene's germline CDR1 is PRHDT and CDR2 FYEKMQ (reference sequence). The CDR3 nucleotides are TGTGCCAGCAGCTTAGACGGCGGGAGGCCCGGGGAGACCCAGTACTTC. Translation: CASSLDGGRPGETQYF.

In its sample, this clonotype was seen a few times. The chain links TRBV3-1 to TRBJ2-3; 13 bases align to TRBD2. V lost 5 bases and J lost 5; bases outside the gene matches: 7. This CDR3 contains 16 residues. The germline V gene encodes CDR1 LGHDT and CDR2 YNNKEL (reference sequence). As DNA, the CDR3 is TGTGCCAGCAGCGACGGGACTAGCGGGATTTTAGATACGCAGTATTTT. It codes for CASSDGTSGILDTQYF.

This clonotype was seen more than once but under ten times. The V call is TRBV6-1, the J call TRBJ2-4, with D unresolved. Germline values: CDR1 MNHNS, CDR2 SASEGT. This CDR3 has 14 residues. V shed 1 base and J shed 0 bases, with 4 bases lying between them. In nucleotides, the CDR3 is TGTGCCAGCAGTGAAGAATTAGCCAAAAACATTCAGTACTTC. It encodes CASSEELAKNIQYF.

The chain has TRBV6-2 or TRBV6-3 and TRBJ2-1; D assignment may be TRBD1 or TRBD2 (5 bases each). CDR1 and CDR2 from the germline V gene are MNHEY and SVGEGT. The CDR3 is 19 residues long. The V and J ends lost 2 bases and 2 bases respectively, with 22 bases between them. CDR3 in DNA: TGTGCCAGCAGTTACCCCGGGACCGGGTCCCGGAATGCCTACAATGAGCAGTTCTTC. Its protein is CASSYPGTGSRNAYNEQFF.

This clonotype was seen a handful of times. J is TRBJ2-3 and V is TRBV5-6, with TRBD2 identical over 10 bases. CDR1 and CDR2 from the germline V gene are SGHDT and YYEEEE. The CDR3 loop spans 18 amino acids. V shed 2 bases and J 1 base; nucleotides not matched to a gene: 10. The CDR3: CASSFNSFLAGGTDTQYF. The CDR3 DNA follows: TGTGCCAGCAGCTTCAATTCGTTTCTAGCGGGGGGCACAGATACGCAGTATTTT.

This clonotype was counted a few times. V is TRBV7-9 and J is TRBJ2-4; no clear D. V was cut by 5 bases and J by 2 bases, with 10 bases left in between. The CDR3 contains 14 residues. Per germline, CDR1 SEHNR and CDR2 FQNEAQ (reference sequence). The CDR3 DNA is TGTGCCAGCAGCCCCATGGGGACCAAAAACATTCAGTACTTC. Protein product: CASSPMGTKNIQYF.

The J gene is TRBJ2-5, the V gene TRBV6-2 or TRBV6-3, with no clear D. The CDR3 loop spans 16 amino acids. V was pared by 2 bases and J by 2 bases, with 15 bases between. Germline lookup yields CDR1 MNHEY and CDR2 SVGEGT. The CDR3 spells CASSYTSLTKQETQYF. The CDR3 coding sequence is TGTGCCAGCAGTTACACTTCGCTTACTAAACAAGAGACCCAGTACTTC.

This clonotype was seen more than once but under ten times. V usage is TRBV7-9 and J usage is TRBJ2-4; TRBD1 matches 7 bases. Germline CDR1 reads SEHNR; CDR2 reads FQNEAQ (reference sequence). CDR3 size: 16 residues. The J segment lost 3 bases and the V segment lost 1 base, leaving 6 bases of the junction unmatched. The CDR3 spells CASSLVRTGSKNIQYF. Written as DNA, the CDR3 is TGTGCCAGCAGCTTAGTAAGGACAGGTAGCAAAAACATTCAGTACTTC.

The chain employs TRBV6-2 or TRBV6-3 and TRBJ2-1; unclear D gene. Germline assignment: CDR1 MNHEY and CDR2 SVGEGT. Trimming shortened V by 0 bases and J by 4 bases, and 7 bases separated the two germline ends. The CDR3 is 14 amino acids. The CDR3 DNA sequence: TGTGCCAGCAGTTACTCGCCGGCTTACAATGAGCAGTTCTTC. This sequence encodes CASSYSPAYNEQFF.

The table lists this clonotype with a few counts. The chain couples TRBV3-1 to TRBJ2-7; TRBD1 aligns across 9 bases. The germline gives CDR1 LGHDT, CDR2 YNNKEL (reference sequence). The trim removed 0 bases at V and 5 bases at J, leaving 5 bases unmatched. This CDR3 contains 15 residues. This CDR3 is CASSQDPDRGHEQYF. The CDR3 nucleotides are TGTGCCAGCAGCCAAGACCCGGACAGGGGCCACGAGCAGTACTTC.

There are a few counts of this clonotype. This rearrangement joins TRBV6-5 to TRBJ2-1, with 9 bases aligning to TRBD2. CDR3 length equals 17 residues. Looked up from germline, CDR1 is MNHEY and CDR2 is SVGAGI. V trimming: 0 bases; J trimming: 8 bases; junction bases outside the gene matches: 11. CDR3 sequence (DNA): TGTGCCAGCAGTTACTCCGGGCTAGCGGGGACTCACGATGAGCAGTTCTTC. Amino acid sequence: CASSYSGLAGTHDEQFF.

This clonotype occurred a few times. V gene TRBV21-1 combines with J gene TRBJ2-7; the table's D gene call, TRBD1, was not cross checked with the DNA. TRBV21-1 is shown as a pseudogene. The CDR3 has 14 residues. CDR3 nucleotides: TGTGCCAGCCGAACCCTGGACAGGGGCCACGAGCAGTACTTC. It yields the protein CASRTLDRGHEQYF.

This clonotype was counted between two and nine times. This chain connects TRBV9 to TRBJ2-6, with D perhaps TRBD2 (5 bases). The CDR3 is made up of 15 amino acids. CDR1 is SGDLS and CDR2 is YYNGEE in the germline V gene. V was shortened by 1 base and J by 4 bases, with 9 bases between the two germline ends. The CDR3 protein is CASSVSGAGANVLTF. For the CDR3, the DNA is TGTGCCAGCAGCGTAAGCGGAGCAGGGGCCAACGTCCTGACTTTC.

The table lists this clonotype with many counts. The gene calls are TRBV11-2 and TRBJ2-2; TRBD1 agrees at 9 bases. The V gene end was trimmed by 5 bases and the J gene end by 3 bases; junction bases not matched to a gene: 10. CDR1 is SGHAT and CDR2 is FQNNGV in the germline V gene. The CDR3 spans 17 residues. Here the CDR3 reads CASSKPPGQGYTGELFF. DNA for the CDR3: TGTGCCAGCAGCAAACCCCCGGGACAGGGTTACACCGGGGAGCTGTTTTTT. Using reference TRBV11-2 and TRBJ2-2 for the parts outside the CDR3, the full variable domain is EAGVAQSPRYKIIEKRQSVAFWCNPISGHATLYWYQQILGQGPKLLIQFQNNGVVDDSQLPKDRFSAERLKGVDSTLKIQPAKLEDSAVYLCASSKPPGQGYTGELFFGEGSRLTVL.

The CDR3 DNA sequence: TGTGCCACCAGCAGAGGGGGTCGTGGGGCAGAGACCCAGTACTTC. It yields the protein CATSRGGRGAETQYF. This chain links TRBV15 with TRBJ2-5; possibly TRBD1 for D (5 bases). This CDR3 is 15 amino acids long. Germline V lookup: CDR1 LNHNV, CDR2 YYDKDF (reference sequence). The V end was cut by 1 base, the J end by 4 bases, with 13 bases between.

The chain has TRBV19 and TRBJ2-1, with TRBD2 matching over 16 bases. Trimming removed 6 bases from V and 8 bases from J; junction bases left unmatched: 4. The germline V gene has CDR1 LNHDA and CDR2 SQIVND (reference sequence). This CDR3 has 15 residues. The CDR3 nucleotides are TGTGCCAGTAGGGGACTAGCGGGAGGGACCGATGAGCAGTTCTTC. Its translation is CASRGLAGGTDEQFF.

The CDR3: CASSFRGVDTDTQYF. The CDR3 DNA is TGCGCCAGCAGCTTCAGGGGGGTGGACACAGATACGCAGTATTTT. This rearrangement joins TRBV5-1 to TRBJ2-3; D perhaps matches TRBD1 (7 bases). Germline-derived CDR1 and CDR2 are SGHRS and YFSETQ. The length of the CDR3 is 15 residues. Trimming stripped 2 bases from V and 2 bases from J, with 12 bases between. Combining the CDR3 with reference TRBV5-1 and TRBJ2-3 gives the whole variable domain KAGVTQTPRYLIKTRGQQVTLSCSPISGHRSVSWYQQTPGQGLQFLFEYFSETQRNKGNFPGRFSGRQFSNSRSEMNVSTLELGDSALYLCASSFRGVDTDTQYFGPGTRLTVL.

This clonotype was observed a few times. The V and J genes are TRBV20-1 and TRBJ2-1; 11 bases fit TRBD2. This CDR3 is built from 15 residues. In germline, CDR1 is DFQATT, CDR2 SNEGSKA (reference sequence). V shed 0 bases, J shed 7 bases, and the junction held 5 bases outside the gene matches. As DNA, the CDR3 is TGCAGTGCTAGAGAGTTACTAGCGGGAGTAAATGAGCAGTTCTTC. Translating it yields CSARELLAGVNEQFF.